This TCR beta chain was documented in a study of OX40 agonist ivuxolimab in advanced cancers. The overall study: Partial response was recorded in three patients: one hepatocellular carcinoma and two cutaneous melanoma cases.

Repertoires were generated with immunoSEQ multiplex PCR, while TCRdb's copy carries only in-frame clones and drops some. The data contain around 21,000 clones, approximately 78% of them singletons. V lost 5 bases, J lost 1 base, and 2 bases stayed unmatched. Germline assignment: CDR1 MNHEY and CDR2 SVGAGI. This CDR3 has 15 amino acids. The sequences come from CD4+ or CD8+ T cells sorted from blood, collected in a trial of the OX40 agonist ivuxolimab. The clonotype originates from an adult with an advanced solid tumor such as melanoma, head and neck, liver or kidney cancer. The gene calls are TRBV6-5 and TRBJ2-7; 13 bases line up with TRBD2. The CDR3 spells CASSGGLAGSYEQYF. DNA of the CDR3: TGTGCCAGCAGTGGGGGACTAGCGGGATCCTACGAGCAGTACTTC.